This T cell receptor beta chain was identified during a study of CD8 T cells in ankylosing spondylitis. Overall study results and limits: Matched ankylosing spondylitis synovial fluid reportedly contained a significantly enriched population of disease-linked clones. There was a TCR beta motif, made of several highly homologous variants, that appeared characteristic of ankylosing spondylitis blood. Disease-linked clones were CD8+ and relatively rare in peripheral blood.

MiXCR, applied by TCRdb to the 5' RACE reads, yields one record per CDR3 protein. The sample lists about 220,000 distinct CDR3 sequences, roughly 18% seen once, with 40% to 50% in the top ten. V was cut by 10 bases and J by 2 bases, with 16 bases left in between. There are 14 residues in the CDR3. This clonotype was found a few times. Its specificity is unknown. The V gene is TRBV12-3 or TRBV12-4, the J gene TRBJ2-3; D tentatively reads TRBD1 or TRBD2 (6 bases each). This TCR derives from a male donor with ankylosing spondylitis. Sequencing was done on a sample of blood, either unsorted or a sorted T cell fraction (not recorded which). The CDR3 nucleotides are TGTGCCACCATTCTTGGGGGGCTCACAGATACGCAGTATTTT. This gives the protein CATILGGLTDTQYF.